A selection of T cell receptor beta chains follows, all from one sample in a study of T cells after yellow fever vaccination. TCRdb fed the 5' RACE reads into MiXCR, producing one record per CDR3 protein. The sample lists a few hundred thousand distinct CDR3 sequences, around 6.8% occurring once. The sequenced sample was PBMCs, obtained about 41 days after the first yellow fever vaccination. These TCRs come from a man between 18 and 35 years old who received the YFV17D yellow fever vaccine. The CDR3 runs from the conserved cysteine through the conserved F or W. Each record gives: CDR3 DNA, CDR3 protein, V gene, clone size, D gene, CDR3 length, J gene. The D gene is left open where the match is weak. Expanded clones get a size class; other rows say once, few or many, or leave the size out.

CDR3nt: TGTGCCAGCAGCTTGGGGACGGGAACAACTAATGAAAAACTGTTTTTT
CDR3aa: CASSLGTGTTNEKLFF
v_gene: TRBV7-9
abundance: .
d_gene: .
len: 16
j_gene: TRBJ1-4

CDR3nt: TGTGCCAGCAGCCGGGGACAGAACACTGAAGCTTTCTTT
CDR3aa: CASSRGQNTEAFF
v_gene: TRBV7-9
abundance: many
d_gene: .
len: 13
j_gene: TRBJ1-1

CDR3nt: TGTGCCAGCAGCCTACGGACAGGGGGGTCCGGGGAGCTGTTTTTT
CDR3aa: CASSLRTGGSGELFF
v_gene: TRBV7-8
abundance: many
d_gene: TRBD1
len: 15
j_gene: TRBJ2-2

CDR3nt: TGTGCCAGCAGCTGGACTAGCGGGGTGGGAGATACGCAGTATTTT
CDR3aa: CASSWTSGVGDTQYF
v_gene: TRBV7-2
abundance: many
d_gene: TRBD2
len: 15
j_gene: TRBJ2-3

CDR3nt: TGTGCCAGCAGCTTAGATCTTGCTAGCGGGGGTAATGAGCAGTTCTTC
CDR3aa: CASSLDLASGGNEQFF
v_gene: TRBV11-2
abundance: few
d_gene: TRBD2
len: 16
j_gene: TRBJ2-1

CDR3nt: TGTGCCAGCAGCCTAGTGGGGGGACAGGGTCGATTT
CDR3aa: CASSLVGGQGRF
v_gene: TRBV7-9
abundance: few
d_gene: TRBD1
len: 12
j_gene: TRBJ2-3

CDR3nt: TGTGCCAGCAGTTACGAGGCGGGGGGGGACAGCTTCACAGATACGCAGTATTTT
CDR3aa: CASSYEAGGDSFTDTQYF
v_gene: TRBV6-5
abundance: .
d_gene: TRBD2
len: 18
j_gene: TRBJ2-3

CDR3nt: TGTGCCAGCAGTTATACGGACAGGGCTCAGCCCCAGCATTTT
CDR3aa: CASSYTDRAQPQHF
v_gene: TRBV6-5
abundance: .
d_gene: TRBD1
len: 14
j_gene: TRBJ1-5

CDR3nt: TGTGCTAGTGGTTTGAGGGTTCCGGGACAGGGGATCACTGAAGCTTTCTTT
CDR3aa: CASGLRVPGQGITEAFF
v_gene: TRBV12-5
abundance: .
d_gene: TRBD1
len: 17
j_gene: TRBJ1-1

CDR3nt: TGCGCCAGCAGCTCTACGGGGGGAGTTGGTGATTCACCCCTCCACTTT
CDR3aa: CASSSTGGVGDSPLHF
v_gene: TRBV5-1
abundance: many
d_gene: .
len: 16
j_gene: TRBJ1-6

CDR3nt: TGTGCCAGCTCACCACAGCGGGACAGGGATGAAAAACTGTTTTTT
CDR3aa: CASSPQRDRDEKLFF
v_gene: TRBV18
abundance: few
d_gene: TRBD1
len: 15
j_gene: TRBJ1-4

CDR3nt: TGTGCCAGCAGCTTAGGACTAGCGGGAAGCGGTGAGCAGTTCTTC
CDR3aa: CASSLGLAGSGEQFF
v_gene: TRBV7-3
abundance: .
d_gene: TRBD2
len: 15
j_gene: TRBJ2-1

CDR3nt: TGTGCCATCAGTGAGTCCAGGAGCAATCAGCCCCAGCATTTT
CDR3aa: CAISESRSNQPQHF
v_gene: TRBV10-3
abundance: .
d_gene: .
len: 14
j_gene: TRBJ1-5

CDR3nt: TGCGCCAGCAGTGCAGGAGGCACCGGGGAGCTGTTTTTT
CDR3aa: CASSAGGTGELFF
v_gene: TRBV10-1
abundance: many
d_gene: .
len: 13
j_gene: TRBJ2-2

CDR3nt: TGTGCCGCGGCAGGCGCGTCAGATACGCAGTATTTT
CDR3aa: CAAAGASDTQYF
v_gene: TRBV30
abundance: few
d_gene: .
len: 12
j_gene: TRBJ2-3

CDR3nt: TGTGCCAGCAGCTCAGTTGACCGGGAAGAAGGGGGTGAAGCTTTCTTT
CDR3aa: CASSSVDREEGGEAFF
v_gene: TRBV5-6
abundance: many
d_gene: .
len: 16
j_gene: TRBJ1-1

CDR3nt: TGTGCCAGCAGCGATGACGACAGGGCCTACCAGCATTTT
CDR3aa: CASSDDDRAYQHF
v_gene: TRBV7-2
abundance: few
d_gene: TRBD1
len: 13
j_gene: TRBJ1-5

CDR3nt: TGTGCCAGCAGTTTGTTCCGGGACGGGAATCAGCCCCAGCATTTT
CDR3aa: CASSLFRDGNQPQHF
v_gene: TRBV6-2/TRBV6-3
abundance: .
d_gene: .
len: 15
j_gene: TRBJ1-5

CDR3nt: TGTGCCAGCTCACACGGACAGGCCCAATATGAGCAGTTCTTC
CDR3aa: CASSHGQAQYEQFF
v_gene: TRBV18
abundance: few
d_gene: TRBD1
len: 14
j_gene: TRBJ2-1

CDR3nt: TGTGCCAGCAGTTGGGGTACAGGGGGCGGCACAGATACGCAGTATTTT
CDR3aa: CASSWGTGGGTDTQYF
v_gene: TRBV12-3/TRBV12-4
abundance: .
d_gene: TRBD1
len: 16
j_gene: TRBJ2-3

CDR3nt: TGCAGTGCTAGAGATAGTGCTGGCCCTGGTGGGACTGAAGCTTTCTTT
CDR3aa: CSARDSAGPGGTEAFF
v_gene: TRBV20-1
abundance: many
d_gene: .
len: 16
j_gene: TRBJ1-1

CDR3nt: TGTGCCAGCAGTGAAACGGACTCGCGAGCAGCTTTCTTT
CDR3aa: CASSETDSRAAFF
v_gene: TRBV6-1
abundance: few
d_gene: .
len: 13
j_gene: TRBJ1-1

CDR3nt: TGTGCCAGCAGCTTACTCAGCGGGGGGGATACGCAGTATTTT
CDR3aa: CASSLLSGGDTQYF
v_gene: TRBV7-3
abundance: .
d_gene: TRBD2
len: 14
j_gene: TRBJ2-3

CDR3nt: TGCGCCAGCAGCCAGAGGACAGACTCCTACAATGAGCAGTTCTTC
CDR3aa: CASSQRTDSYNEQFF
v_gene: TRBV5-1
abundance: few
d_gene: .
len: 15
j_gene: TRBJ2-1

CDR3nt: TGTGCCAGCAGCCCCACTAGAGGGGACAGAAAAGCTTTCTTT
CDR3aa: CASSPTRGDRKAFF
v_gene: TRBV7-2
abundance: few
d_gene: TRBD1
len: 14
j_gene: TRBJ1-1

CDR3nt: TGTGCCAGCAGGGGCACCACTTTTGGTTTCTTT
CDR3aa: CASRGTTFGFF
v_gene: TRBV7-9
abundance: few
d_gene: .
len: 11
j_gene: TRBJ1-1

CDR3nt: TGTGCCAGCAGCACCCGGACAGGGGTGGGGTACAATGAGCAGTTCTTC
CDR3aa: CASSTRTGVGYNEQFF
v_gene: TRBV13
abundance: few
d_gene: TRBD1
len: 16
j_gene: TRBJ2-1

CDR3nt: TGTGCCAGCAGCTTAGCAGGGCATCAAACTTCACCCCTCCACTTT
CDR3aa: CASSLAGHQTSPLHF
v_gene: TRBV7-8
abundance: few
d_gene: .
len: 15
j_gene: TRBJ1-6

CDR3nt: TGCAGTGCTAGTCCCACTAGCGGGGGGGCAGAGACCCAGTACTTC
CDR3aa: CSASPTSGGAETQYF
v_gene: TRBV20-1
abundance: few
d_gene: TRBD2
len: 15
j_gene: TRBJ2-5

CDR3nt: TGTGCCAGCAGCAGCCCCGGGCTAGCGGGGGCGTTGAATGAGCAGTTCTTC
CDR3aa: CASSSPGLAGALNEQFF
v_gene: TRBV11-1
abundance: .
d_gene: TRBD2
len: 17
j_gene: TRBJ2-1

CDR3nt: TGTGCCAGCAGTTACAGGCTTATTGTGAACACTGAAGCTTTCTTT
CDR3aa: CASSYRLIVNTEAFF
v_gene: TRBV6-5
abundance: .
d_gene: .
len: 15
j_gene: TRBJ1-1

CDR3nt: TGTGCCAGCAGCACCCCGACTAGCGGGGAAGACAATGAGCAGTTCTTC
CDR3aa: CASSTPTSGEDNEQFF
v_gene: TRBV5-4
abundance: many
d_gene: TRBD2
len: 16
j_gene: TRBJ2-1

CDR3nt: TGTGCCAGCAGCACCAGGGGGTTGGGCTCTGAAGCTTTCTTT
CDR3aa: CASSTRGLGSEAFF
v_gene: TRBV7-9
abundance: many
d_gene: TRBD1
len: 14
j_gene: TRBJ1-1

CDR3nt: TGTGCCAGCAGCCAATGGGCTAGCGGTTACACAGATACGCAGTATTTT
CDR3aa: CASSQWASGYTDTQYF
v_gene: TRBV14
abundance: .
d_gene: TRBD2
len: 16
j_gene: TRBJ2-3

CDR3nt: TGTGCCAGCAGTGCGGCTATCCAAGAGACCCAGTACTTC
CDR3aa: CASSAAIQETQYF
v_gene: TRBV2
abundance: many
d_gene: .
len: 13
j_gene: TRBJ2-5

CDR3nt: TGTGCCAGCAGCGTAGGACAGCTCAAGCAGTTCTTC
CDR3aa: CASSVGQLKQFF
v_gene: TRBV12-3/TRBV12-4
abundance: few
d_gene: .
len: 12
j_gene: TRBJ2-1

CDR3nt: TGCGCCACCAGGGGACTCGAAGGGCTCTCCTACAATGAGCAGTTCTTC
CDR3aa: CATRGLEGLSYNEQFF
v_gene: TRBV10-2
abundance: .
d_gene: .
len: 16
j_gene: TRBJ2-1

CDR3nt: TGCTGTGCTAGAGATGCCCAACCTTACACGTACCAAGAGACCCAGTACTTC
CDR3aa: CCARDAQPYTYQETQYF
v_gene: TRBV20-1
abundance: few
d_gene: .
len: 17
j_gene: TRBJ2-5

CDR3nt: TGCGCCAGCAGCTTCCTACCCGAGACTGAAGCTTTCTTT
CDR3aa: CASSFLPETEAFF
v_gene: TRBV5-1
abundance: many
d_gene: .
len: 13
j_gene: TRBJ1-1

CDR3nt: TGTGCCAGCAGCCCACCGGGACAGTTCCGTGAGACCCAGTACTTC
CDR3aa: CASSPPGQFRETQYF
v_gene: TRBV7-8
abundance: .
d_gene: TRBD1
len: 15
j_gene: TRBJ2-5

CDR3nt: TGTGCCAGCAGCCACTACCTTATAGGGAATAATTCACCCCTCCACTTT
CDR3aa: CASSHYLIGNNSPLHF
v_gene: TRBV5-5
abundance: .
d_gene: .
len: 16
j_gene: TRBJ1-6

CDR3nt: TGTGCCACCAGTGATAGAAGCAGAGGGGACAATGAGCAGTTCTTC
CDR3aa: CATSDRSRGDNEQFF
v_gene: TRBV24-1
abundance: few
d_gene: .
len: 15
j_gene: TRBJ2-1

CDR3nt: TGTGCCACCAGTGATGGACAGTCCCCGTACCAAGAGACCCAGTACTTC
CDR3aa: CATSDGQSPYQETQYF
v_gene: TRBV24-1
abundance: many
d_gene: .
len: 16
j_gene: TRBJ2-5

CDR3nt: TGCGCCAGCAGCTTGGGTGCTAGCGGGGGGCTGGAGACCCAGTACTTC
CDR3aa: CASSLGASGGLETQYF
v_gene: TRBV5-1
abundance: many
d_gene: TRBD2
len: 16
j_gene: TRBJ2-5

CDR3nt: TGCGCCAGCAGCTTGGGGGCAGGGTCTGGCTACACCTTC
CDR3aa: CASSLGAGSGYTF
v_gene: TRBV5-1
abundance: .
d_gene: .
len: 13
j_gene: TRBJ1-2

CDR3nt: TGCAGTGCAACCGACAGGGTGGCGATCTATGGCTACACCTTC
CDR3aa: CSATDRVAIYGYTF
v_gene: TRBV20-1
abundance: .
d_gene: TRBD1
len: 14
j_gene: TRBJ1-2

CDR3nt: TGCGCCAGCAGCCAAAATCTCTACAATGAGCAGTTCTTC
CDR3aa: CASSQNLYNEQFF
v_gene: TRBV4-1
abundance: .
d_gene: .
len: 13
j_gene: TRBJ2-1

CDR3nt: TGTGCCAGCAGCCCCGCCCTGGCAGGCTTGTACCAAGAGACCCAGTACTTC
CDR3aa: CASSPALAGLYQETQYF
v_gene: TRBV7-7
abundance: many
d_gene: .
len: 17
j_gene: TRBJ2-5

CDR3nt: TGTGCCAGCAGGAAGGGGCAGTATGAGCAGTTCTTC
CDR3aa: CASRKGQYEQFF
v_gene: TRBV11-2
abundance: many
d_gene: .
len: 12
j_gene: TRBJ2-1

CDR3nt: TGTGCCAGCAGCGCGGGACAGGTCCCCGGGGAGCTGTTTTTT
CDR3aa: CASSAGQVPGELFF
v_gene: TRBV7-3
abundance: many
d_gene: TRBD1
len: 14
j_gene: TRBJ2-2